The 32 T cell receptor beta chains presented below share a single source sample, sequenced in a study of breast tumors, draining lymph nodes, adjacent tissues (dated by TCRdb to the mid-2010s). The library was generated by multiplex PCR. The sequencing machine was an Illumina HiSeq 2000. TCRdb reworked the public reads: Q25 trimming with fastp, MiXCR clone assembly, productive beta chains retained. A single entry per CDR3 protein holds the most common genes and DNA from its merged rows. The sample contains tens of thousands of distinct CDR3 sequences, roughly three quarters of them found a single time. The ten largest clones represent 23% of the sample. Sequenced material: tumor-adjacent breast tissue. These receptors came from a female donor with breast cancer. Some clones in this sample may be carry-over from other donors' samples.

This clonotype was detected only a few times. The chain combines TRBV20-1 with TRBJ1-1, with D tentatively TRBD1 (6 bases). This CDR3 is 15 amino acids long. The germline CDR1 and CDR2 sequences are DFQATT and SNEGSKA (reference sequence). The germline V and J ends were trimmed by 3 bases and 1 base, with 15 bases remaining between them. CDR3 sequence (DNA): TGCAGTGCTAGCAGGGGAGGTCGGGGGAACACTGAAGCTTTCTTT. Its protein is CSASRGGRGNTEAFF.

This chain joins TRBV20-1 and TRBJ2-3; 9 bases align to TRBD1. There are 16 residues in the CDR3. Germline V CDR1 and CDR2: DFQATT, SNEGSKA (reference sequence). V was pared by 5 bases and J by 0 bases, with 9 bases of the junction left unmatched. The CDR3 DNA sequence: TGCAGTGCTCCAACGGGACAGGGATTGAGCACAGATACGCAGTATTTT. Translating it yields CSAPTGQGLSTDTQYF.

This clonotype occurred a few times. V usage is TRBV7-9 and J usage is TRBJ2-1; D remains unclear. The germline CDR1 and CDR2 sequences are SEHNR and FQNEAQ (reference sequence). CDR3 length equals 13 residues. Trimming left V 2 bases short and J 5 bases short, with 7 bases between. The CDR3 nucleotides are TGTGCCAGCAGCTTACATCTCAACAATGAGCAGTTCTTC. As protein: CASSLHLNNEQFF.

The chain employs TRBV11-3 and TRBJ2-3, with 8 bases fitting TRBD2. There are 14 residues in the CDR3. The J segment lost 6 bases and the V segment lost 5 bases, leaving 7 bases of the junction unmatched. Germline V CDR1 and CDR2: SGHNT, YENEEA. The CDR3 region is CASSTGLAVDTQYF. CDR3 bases: TGTGCCAGCAGCACTGGACTAGCAGTGGATACGCAGTATTTT. Together with reference TRBV11-3 and TRBJ2-3, the CDR3 gives the full variable domain: EAGVVQSPRYKIIEKKQPVAFWCNPISGHNTLYWYLQNLGQGPELLIRYENEEAVDDSQLPKDRFSAERLKGVDSTLKIQPAELGDSAVYLCASSTGLAVDTQYFGPGTRLTVL.

Comments on this clonotype: Possible read error: a much larger clone is one base away. The chain links TRBV15 to TRBJ2-5; D is uncertain. The germline gives CDR1 LNHNV, CDR2 YYDKDF (reference sequence). The CDR3 covers 15 residues. Here the CDR3 DNA reads TGTGCCATCAGCAGAGACCAACGGCCCGACGGGACCCAGTACTTC. The encoded protein is CAISRDQRPDGTQYF.

A remark on this clonotype: Germline is not matched at one junction end, which may reflect a read error. The V gene is TRBV4-2, the J gene TRBJ1-4; TRBD1 matches at 9 bases. The CDR3 covers 16 residues. The V gene's germline CDR1 is LGHNA and CDR2 YNFKEQ. CDR3: CASSQKTGGKDEKLFF. CDR3 in DNA: TGTGCCAGCAGCCAGAAAACAGGGGGCAAAGATGAAAAACTGTTTTTC.

This clonotype was picked up a small number of times. The genes are TRBV15 and TRBJ1-3; D gene ambiguous. V shed 2 bases and J shed 4 bases, with 15 bases lying between them. The length of the CDR3 is 16 residues. Looked up from germline, CDR1 is LNHNV and CDR2 is YYDKDF (reference sequence). CDR3 residues: CATSRTRRGLGNTIYF. The DNA for the CDR3 is TGTGCCACCAGCAGAACTCGGCGGGGATTGGGAAACACCATATATTTT.

Concerning this clonotype itself: Being one base from a much bigger clone, this may be a read error. The rearrangement links TRBV7-6 to TRBJ2-7; D gene unclear. This CDR3 is 12 amino acids long. Germline V gene sequence: CDR1 SGHVS, CDR2 FNYEAQ. The CDR3 bases are TGTGCCAGCAGCGACGACATTTACGAGCGGTACTTC. This sequence encodes CASSDDIYERYF.

The V gene is TRBV11-2, the J gene TRBJ2-2, with 9 bases fitting TRBD1. Germline V gene lookup returns CDR1 SGHAT and CDR2 FQNNGV. The CDR3 loop spans 14 amino acids. Trimming cost V 6 bases and J 5 bases; bases outside gene matches: 4. The CDR3 region is CASRMTGGTGELFF. The CDR3 DNA reads as TGTGCCAGCAGGATGACAGGGGGAACCGGGGAGCTGTTTTTT.

Here the CDR3 DNA reads TGCAGCGTTGAAGATCCCAGCTCTGGGGCCAACGTCCTGACTTTC. It specifies CSVEDPSSGANVLTF. The J gene is TRBJ2-6, the V gene TRBV29-1; no clear D gene. The CDR3 consists of 15 residues. Germline V gives CDR1 SQVTM, CDR2 ANQGSEA. Between the trimmed V and J ends, which lost 0 bases and 0 bases, there was a span of 6 bases. The full variable domain, completed using reference TRBV29-1 and TRBJ2-6, is SAVISQKPSRDICQRGTSLTIQCQVDSQVTMMFWYRQQPGQSLTLIATANQGSEATYESGFVIDKFPISRPNLTFSTLTVSNMSPEDSSIYLCSVEDPSSGANVLTFGAGSRLTVL.

This clonotype was picked up many times. V is TRBV27 and J is TRBJ2-6; the D is unclear. The germline gives CDR1 MNHEY, CDR2 SMNVEV (reference sequence). This CDR3 has 14 residues. Trimming removed 5 bases from V and 4 bases from J, with 9 bases in between. The CDR3 protein is CASSPFGGANVLTF. The CDR3 DNA reads as TGTGCCAGCAGTCCTTTCGGAGGGGCCAACGTCCTGACTTTC. Using reference TRBV27 and TRBJ2-6 for the parts outside the CDR3, the full variable domain is EAQVTQNPRYLITVTGKKLTVTCSQNMNHEYMSWYRQDPGLGLRQIYYSMNVEVTDKGDVPEGYKVSRKEKRNFPLILESPSPNQTSLYFCASSPFGGANVLTFGAGSRLTVL.

The J gene is TRBJ2-7, the V gene TRBV7-9; D may be TRBD2 (6 bases). CDR1 is SEHNR and CDR2 is FQNEAQ in the germline V gene (reference sequence). Between the trimmed V and J ends, which lost 6 bases and 0 bases, there was a span of 15 bases. The CDR3 consists of 15 residues. CDR3 nucleotides: TGTGCCAGCAGTTCATATCGGGACTTCTCCTACGAGCAGTACTTC. This codes for CASSSYRDFSYEQYF.

The V and J genes are TRBV10-2 and TRBJ2-1, with 10 bases identical to TRBD2. CDR3 size: 14 residues. V lost 5 bases to trimming and J lost 10 bases; unmatched junction nucleotides: 8. Per the germline V gene, CDR1 is WSHSY and CDR2 is SAAADI. CDR3 residues: CASSRQREGQEQFF. CDR3 nucleotides: TGCGCCAGCAGTCGTCAGCGGGAGGGCCAAGAGCAGTTCTTC.

The genes are TRBV11-2 and TRBJ2-5; no definite D call. This CDR3 has 11 amino acids. CDR1 is SGHAT and CDR2 is FQNNGV in the germline V gene. The V end was cut by 7 bases, the J end by 5 bases, with 8 bases between. The CDR3 loop reads CASTPAETQYF. The DNA of the CDR3 is TGTGCCAGCACTCCCGCGGAGACCCAGTACTTC.

V is TRBV5-1 and J is TRBJ2-5; no reliable D call. This CDR3 has 14 residues. Trimming took 0 bases from V and 5 from J, leaving 11 bases between them. The V gene's germline CDR1 is SGHRS and CDR2 YFSETQ. CDR3 nucleotides: TGCGCCAGCAGCTTGGGTGGGTTCCGGGAGACCCAGTACTTC. It translates to CASSLGGFRETQYF.

This chain uses TRBV20-1 with TRBJ2-1; the D gene is possibly TRBD2 (6 bases). Looked up from germline, CDR1 is DFQATT and CDR2 is SNEGSKA (reference sequence). Trimming stripped 5 bases from V and 1 base from J, with 21 bases between. This CDR3 spans 17 amino acids. This CDR3 is CSARDSRGTRSYNEQFF. The CDR3 bases are TGCAGTGCTCGGGACTCTCGGGGTACGCGGTCCTACAATGAGCAGTTCTTC.

The rearrangement uses TRBV14 and TRBJ2-3; TRBD2 matches at 10 bases. V lost 1 base and J lost 13; bases outside the gene matches: 2. The germline gives CDR1 SGHDN, CDR2 FVKESK. This CDR3 has 12 residues. The CDR3 sequence is CASSQAGTSEYF. The CDR3 DNA reads as TGTGCCAGCAGCCAAGCCGGGACTAGCGAGTATTTT.

In this sample, this clonotype turned up many times. This chain joins TRBV18 and TRBJ2-5, with 7 bases fitting TRBD2. The germline CDR1 and CDR2 sequences are KGHSH and LQKENI. Trimming removed 5 bases from V and 1 base from J; junction bases left unmatched: 4. This CDR3 comprises 14 residues. Here the CDR3 reads CASSEAGFQETQYF. DNA of the CDR3: TGTGCCAGCTCAGAAGCGGGGTTCCAAGAGACCCAGTACTTC.

This clonotype was seen repeatedly, ten times or more. The J gene is TRBJ2-7, the V gene TRBV7-9, with 8 bases lining up with TRBD1. V was clipped by 5 bases and J by 3 bases; unmatched bases: 6. The CDR3 covers 14 residues. Looked up from germline, CDR1 is SEHNR and CDR2 is FQNEAQ (reference sequence). The CDR3 loop reads CASSLQGGFYEQYF. In DNA form, the CDR3 reads TGTGCCAGCAGCCTACAGGGGGGATTCTACGAGCAGTACTTC.

The table lists this clonotype with many counts. The genes are TRBV10-2 and TRBJ2-2; 9 positions match TRBD1. The V and J ends lost 7 bases and 5 bases, in that order; junction bases with no gene match: 5. The CDR3 spans 14 residues. CDR1 and CDR2 (germline): WSHSY, SAAADI. CDR3 residues: CASKLQGATGELFF. CDR3 DNA sequence: TGCGCCAGCAAATTACAGGGGGCAACCGGGGAGCTGTTTTTT.

This clonotype was recorded once. The chain links TRBV2 to TRBJ2-7; 8 bases agree with TRBD2. The CDR3 totals 15 residues. CDR1 is SNHLY and CDR2 is FYNNEI in the germline V gene. V trimming: 7 bases; J trimming: 0 bases; junction bases outside the gene matches: 8. The CDR3 protein is CASNPPGTSSYEQYF. The CDR3 region has the DNA TGTGCCAGCAACCCTCCCGGGACTAGCTCCTACGAGCAGTACTTC.

To note about this clonotype: Being one base from a much bigger clone, this may be a read error. The rearrangement uses TRBV27 and TRBJ2-1; tentative D call: TRBD2 (6 bases). Germline V CDR1 and CDR2: MNHEY, SMNVEV (reference sequence). CDR3 length: 15 amino acids. The CDR3 spells CASSLRGSGGNEQSF. In DNA, the CDR3 is TGTGCCAGCAGCCTCCGGGGGAGCGGAGGCAATGAGCAGTCCTTC.

This clonotype occurred a few times. The V call is TRBV29-1, the J call TRBJ2-3, with unresolved D. CDR3 length equals 15 residues. V lost 0 bases and J lost 0, with 10 bases in between. Germline CDR1 is SQVTM and CDR2 is ANQGSEA. CDR3 amino acids: CSVEDGRQSTDTQYF. The CDR3 DNA reads as TGCAGCGTTGAAGATGGAAGGCAGAGCACAGATACGCAGTATTTT.

V gene TRBV6-6 combines with J gene TRBJ1-2; 10 nucleotides agree with TRBD1. V shed 5 bases and J 1 base; nucleotides not matched to a gene: 4. CDR1 is MNHNY and CDR2 is SVGAGI in the germline V gene (reference sequence). The CDR3 contains 15 residues. CDR3 sequence (DNA): TGTGCCAGCAGTATTGGGACAGGGGATAACTATGGCTACACCTTC. It translates to CASSIGTGDNYGYTF.

The chain combines TRBV2 with TRBJ2-1; TRBD1 might be the D (5 bases). CDR3 length: 12 amino acids. Trimming removed 6 bases from V and 6 bases from J, with 9 bases in between. Germline V CDR1 and CDR2: SNHLY, FYNNEI. CDR3 residues: CASSLQGNEQFF. DNA for the CDR3: TGTGCCAGCAGCCTTCAGGGCAATGAGCAGTTCTTC. Full variable domain (missing parts from reference TRBV2 and TRBJ2-1): EPEVTQTPSHQVTQMGQEVILRCVPISNHLYFYWYRQILGQKVEFLVSFYNNEISEKSEIFDDQFSVERPDGSNFTLKIRSTKLEDSAMYFCASSLQGNEQFFGPGTRLTVL.

The chain has TRBV6-1 and TRBJ2-3; D possibly corresponds to TRBD2 (7 bases). Trimming left V 7 bases short and J 6 bases short, with 11 bases between. Germline loops: CDR1 MNHNS, CDR2 SASEGT. This CDR3 is built from 12 residues. CDR3 amino acids: CASKGGGDTQYF. The CDR3 nucleotides read TGTGCCAGCAAGGGGGGAGGGGATACGCAGTATTTT.

V usage is TRBV12-3 or TRBV12-4 and J usage is TRBJ2-3; 14 nucleotides match TRBD2. V lost 5 bases and J lost 4; bases outside the gene matches: 5. The CDR3 length is 16 residues. CDR3 sequence (DNA): TGTGCCAGCAGTCACGGGACTAGCGGGAGCGCAGATACGCAGTATTTT. The encoded protein is CASSHGTSGSADTQYF.

Ten or more counts support this clonotype. The V gene is TRBV7-9, the J gene TRBJ2-2; TRBD1 is a possible D gene (6 bases). This CDR3 has 15 amino acids. Germline CDR1 reads SEHNR; CDR2 reads FQNEAQ (reference sequence). V lost 2 bases and J lost 5, with 12 bases in between. CDR3 nucleotides: TGTGCCAGCAGCTTACAGGGGTACGGGACCGGGGAGCTGTTTTTT. It specifies CASSLQGYGTGELFF.

The rearrangement uses TRBV6-4 and TRBJ2-7, with D maybe TRBD1 (5 bases). Per the germline V gene, CDR1 is MRHNA and CDR2 is SNTAGT. CDR3 size: 13 residues. The V gene lost 11 bases and the J gene lost 2 bases, with 16 bases spanning the gap. This CDR3 is CAGGQGRAYEQYF. For the CDR3, the DNA is TGTGCCGGTGGTCAGGGTAGGGCCTACGAGCAGTACTTC.

About this clonotype itself: At one of its ends the junction is not consistent with the germline gene, which may arise from a read error. The rearrangement links TRBV20-1 to TRBJ2-1, with TRBD2 as a possible D gene (5 bases). This CDR3 has 14 amino acids. Germline CDR1 DFQATT, CDR2 SNEGSKA (reference sequence). The CDR3 is CGALLGSSVNEQFF. In DNA form, the CDR3 reads TGCGGTGCCTTATTGGGGAGTAGTGTCAATGAGCAGTTCTTC.

This clonotype was observed a single time. The chain uses TRBV29-1 and TRBJ1-2; maybe TRBD1 (6 bases). The V and J ends lost 1 base and 1 base respectively, with 13 bases between them. Per the germline V gene, CDR1 is SQVTM and CDR2 is ANQGSEA. This CDR3 spans 15 amino acids. For the CDR3, the DNA is TGCAGCGTTGAAGGAAACAGGGATTATAACTATGGCTACACCTTC. It yields the protein CSVEGNRDYNYGYTF.

This clonotype came up once. The rearrangement uses TRBV7-6 and TRBJ2-3; no clear D gene. The CDR3 length is 13 residues. CDR1 is SGHVS, CDR2 FNYEAQ, per germline. Trimming removed 5 bases from V and 0 bases from J, with 6 bases in between. The CDR3 is CASSRQSTDTQYF. The DNA for the CDR3 is TGTGCCAGCAGCCGACAAAGCACAGATACGCAGTATTTT.